The entry below gives a single T cell receptor beta chain sequence along with its context. Its antigen is unknown. The sample originates from a study of shared clonotypes between healthy human individuals. General study points: Approximately 5.1% was the fraction of naive CD4 clonotypes found shared across several donors.

V lost 7 bases and J lost 0, with 15 bases in between. There are 15 residues in the CDR3. Looked up from germline, CDR1 is LNHDA and CDR2 is SQIVND (reference sequence). CD4+ cell separation produced CD45RA+ naive and CD45RA-negative memory subsets. The repertoire was sequenced with immunoSEQ multiplex PCR; TCRdb's copy has only in-frame clones and lacks some. In the table there are 2 million to 2.5 million clones, roughly 93% of which are singletons. Sequenced input: naive CD4+ T cells from PBMCs. Indicated subset: CD45RA+ positively selected. The rearrangement links TRBV19 to TRBJ1-1; D might be TRBD1 (6 bases). This TCR was sampled from a man younger than 35 in good health. Some clones in this sample may be carry-over from other donors' samples. The CDR3 loop reads CASISPAGVNTEAFF. Here the CDR3 DNA reads TGTGCCAGTATTAGTCCGGCAGGGGTGAACACTGAAGCTTTCTTT.